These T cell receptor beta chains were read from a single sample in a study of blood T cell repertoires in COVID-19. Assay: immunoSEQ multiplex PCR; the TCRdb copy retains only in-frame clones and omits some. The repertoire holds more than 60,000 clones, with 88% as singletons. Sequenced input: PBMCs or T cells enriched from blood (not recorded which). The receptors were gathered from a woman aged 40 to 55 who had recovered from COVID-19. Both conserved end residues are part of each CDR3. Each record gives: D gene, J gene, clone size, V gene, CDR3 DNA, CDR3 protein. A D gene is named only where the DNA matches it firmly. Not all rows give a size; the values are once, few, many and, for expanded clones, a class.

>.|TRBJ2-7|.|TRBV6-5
TGTGCCAGCAGTTTGGACAGAAAATCCTACGAGCAGTACTTC
CASSLDRKSYEQYF
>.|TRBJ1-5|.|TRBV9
TGTGCCAGCAGCCTCGGGGGGGGAAGCAATCAGCCCCAGCATTTT
CASSLGGGSNQPQHF
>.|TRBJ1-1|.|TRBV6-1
TGTGCCAGCAGTTTCCAGGGGAACACTGAAGCTTTCTTT
CASSFQGNTEAFF
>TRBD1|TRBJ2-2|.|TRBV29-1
TGCAGCGCCCAAAGGGGGACAGGGAACACCGGGGAGCTGTTTTTT
CSAQRGTGNTGELFF
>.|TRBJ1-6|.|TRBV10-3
TGTGCCATCAGAAGGGGAACGGATAATTCACCCCTCCACTTT
CAIRRGTDNSPLHF
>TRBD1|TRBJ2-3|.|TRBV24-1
TGTGCCACCAGCAGGGGGCTGATTAGCACAGATACGCAGTATTTT
CATSRGLISTDTQYF
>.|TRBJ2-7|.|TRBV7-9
TGTGCCAGCAGTGTAACCGGGGGGCGCCACGAGCAGTACTTC
CASSVTGGRHEQYF
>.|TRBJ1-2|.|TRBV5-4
TGTGCCAGCAGCTTATACAGGGTACACGGCTATGGCTACACCTTC
CASSLYRVHGYGYTF
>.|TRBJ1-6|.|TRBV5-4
TGTGCCAGCAGCGTAGACGGGAATTCACCCCTCCACTTT
CASSVDGNSPLHF
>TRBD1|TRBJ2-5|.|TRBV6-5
TGTGCCAGCAGTTACACCGGGGACAGTCAAGAGACCCAGTACTTC
CASSYTGDSQETQYF
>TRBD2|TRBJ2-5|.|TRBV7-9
TGTGCCAGCAGCTTAGAGACTAGCGTAGAGACCCAGTACTTC
CASSLETSVETQYF
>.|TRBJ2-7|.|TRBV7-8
TGTGCCAGCAGCACCGCATTTGACAGCTACGAGCAGTACTTC
CASSTAFDSYEQYF
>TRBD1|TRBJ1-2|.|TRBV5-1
TGCGCCAGCAGCTTGGATATGCAGTCTGGGACAGGAGGCTACACCTTC
CASSLDMQSGTGGYTF
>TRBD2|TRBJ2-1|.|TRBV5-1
TGCGCCAGCAGCTTGACAACTAGCGGGGGGGCAGGTGAGCAGTTCTTC
CASSLTTSGGAGEQFF
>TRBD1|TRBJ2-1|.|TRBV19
TGTGCCAGTAGTCCTCGGACAGGGGGATTGCGGAACAATGAGCAGTTCTTC
CASSPRTGGLRNNEQFF
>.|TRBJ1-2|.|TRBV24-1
TGTGCCACCAGTGATTCCTTCACTTCCTATGGCTACACCTTC
CATSDSFTSYGYTF
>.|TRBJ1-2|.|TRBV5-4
TGTGCCAGCAGCTTGGAGGGACACCTTAACTATGGCTACACCTTC
CASSLEGHLNYGYTF
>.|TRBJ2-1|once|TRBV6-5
TGTGCCAGCAAAACGCCCGACCCGTCGGGTGAGCAGTTCTTC
CASKTPDPSGEQFF
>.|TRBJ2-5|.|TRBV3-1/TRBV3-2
TGTGCCAGCAGCCAAGTTCTACAAGAGACCCAGTACTTC
CASSQVLQETQYF
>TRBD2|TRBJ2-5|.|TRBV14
TGTGCCAGCAGCCATGGTAGCGGGGGGGCCGGGGAGACCCAGTACTTC
CASSHGSGGAGETQYF
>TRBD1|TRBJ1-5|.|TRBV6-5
TGTGCCAGCAGTCGGGGACAGTTTAGCAATCAGCCCCAGCATTTT
CASSRGQFSNQPQHF
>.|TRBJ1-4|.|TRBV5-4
TGTGCCAGCAGCTTAGAGGGCTTGGGTGAAAAACTGTTTTTT
CASSLEGLGEKLFF
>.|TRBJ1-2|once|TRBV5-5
TGTGCCAGCAGCTGGACAGACATAAACTATGGCTACACCTTC
CASSWTDINYGYTF
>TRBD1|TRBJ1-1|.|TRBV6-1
TGTGCCAGCAGTGGAAGCAGGGGGGTAATGGGCAACACTGAAGCTTTCTTT
CASSGSRGVMGNTEAFF
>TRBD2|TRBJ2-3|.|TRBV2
TGTGCCAGCAGTGAACAGGGACTACACTCTGGGACAGATACGCAGTATTTT
CASSEQGLHSGTDTQYF
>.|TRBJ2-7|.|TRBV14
TGTGCCAGCAGCCCTCTGACGACCCGGGGGAGTGGGCAGTACTTC
CASSPLTTRGSGQYF
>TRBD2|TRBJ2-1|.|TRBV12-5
TGTGCTAGTGGTTTGGTACTTGCGGGGGGCCCCCACAATGAGCAGTTCTTC
CASGLVLAGGPHNEQFF
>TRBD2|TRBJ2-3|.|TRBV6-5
TGTGCCAGCAGGTCTAGCGGGGGGGCTTCCGATACGCAGTATTTT
CASRSSGGASDTQYF
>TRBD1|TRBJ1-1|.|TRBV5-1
TGCGCCAGCAGCAACGGGCAGGGGGCCTTGAACACTGAAGCTTTCTTT
CASSNGQGALNTEAFF
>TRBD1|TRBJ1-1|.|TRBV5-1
TGCGCCAGCAGCTTCAAACCGTGGACAGGCTCGAACACTGAAGCTTTCTTT
CASSFKPWTGSNTEAFF
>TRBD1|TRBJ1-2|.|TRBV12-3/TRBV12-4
TGTGCCAGCAGCGATGGGACAGGGTCTGGCTACACCTTC
CASSDGTGSGYTF
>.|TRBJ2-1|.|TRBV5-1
TGCGCCAGCAGCACCCCGACCCAGGGCCCCTACAATGAGCAGTTCTTC
CASSTPTQGPYNEQFF
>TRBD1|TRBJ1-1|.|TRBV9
TGTGCCAGCAGCGTAGGGTTTGGGACAGTCGGAACTGAAGCTTTCTTT
CASSVGFGTVGTEAFF
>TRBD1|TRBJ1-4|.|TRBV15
TGTGCCACCAGCAGAGATCCTCCTAGGGGGGACAGCTCTGAAAAACTGTTTTTT
CATSRDPPRGDSSEKLFF
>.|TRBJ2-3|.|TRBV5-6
TGTGCCAGCAGCTTGTATTCTAGGTGGCGGGGCACAGATACGCAGTATTTT
CASSLYSRWRGTDTQYF
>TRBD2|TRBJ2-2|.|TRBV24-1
TGTGCCACCAGTGGAGACCAACAGACTAGCGGGGGGCCGAGTGACGGGGAGCTGTTTTTT
CATSGDQQTSGGPSDGELFF
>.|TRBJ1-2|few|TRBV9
TGTGCCAGCAGCGTAGGACCCGGGGGCTACACCTTC
CASSVGPGGYTF
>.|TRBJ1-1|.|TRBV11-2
TGTGCCAGCAGCGCCCAAACAGGGTACACTGAAGCTTTCTTT
CASSAQTGYTEAFF
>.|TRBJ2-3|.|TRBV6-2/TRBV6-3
TGTGCCAGCAGCCCTGGACTCGACACAGATACGCAGTATTTT
CASSPGLDTDTQYF
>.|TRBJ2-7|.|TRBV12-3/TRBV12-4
TGTGCCAGCAGTTTAGATCGACAGGTATGGTACTTC
CASSLDRQVWYF